These 22 T cell receptor beta chains originate from one sample sequenced in a study of T cell responses to AZD1222 COVID-19 vaccine. Assay: immunoSEQ multiplex PCR; the TCRdb copy retains only in-frame clones and omits some. The top ten clones hold 5% of a sample with more than 100,000 clones, about 93% of them seen once. The sample here was peripheral blood, taken 28 days after the second AZD1222 dose. All receptors derive from an adult who received the AZD1222 COVID-19 vaccine.

This chain uses TRBV4-3 with TRBJ2-1; D unclear. With 0 bases removed from V and 8 bases from J, the gap between germline ends came to 8 bases. The CDR3 runs 13 residues. Germline assignment: CDR1 LGHNA and CDR2 YSLEER. CDR3: CASSQESTDEQFF. The CDR3 nucleotides read TGCGCCAGCAGCCAAGAAAGTACGGATGAGCAGTTCTTC.

The gene calls are TRBV27 and TRBJ1-2; D not resolved. This CDR3 region has 17 residues. Trimming stripped 1 base from V and 6 bases from J, with 21 bases between. The germline V gene encodes CDR1 MNHEY and CDR2 SMNVEV (reference sequence). The CDR3 here is CASSLFGRAAGGDGYTF. DNA of the CDR3: TGTGCCAGCAGTTTATTCGGAAGGGCCGCTGGCGGAGATGGCTACACCTTC.

The chain uses TRBV5-1 and TRBJ2-3, with TRBD2 matching 13 bases. The germline CDR1 and CDR2 sequences are SGHRS and YFSETQ. With 4 bases clipped from V and 5 bases from J, the junction kept 7 bases outside the gene matches. This CDR3 region has 16 residues. The CDR3 spells CASSHGLAGDQDTQYF. CDR3 bases: TGCGCCAGCAGCCACGGACTAGCGGGAGATCAAGATACGCAGTATTTT.

The genes are TRBV3-1 (or the pseudogene TRBV3-2) and TRBJ2-1; no reliable D call. Trimming left V 5 bases short and J 11 bases short, with 13 bases between. This CDR3 is built from 12 residues. From germline, CDR1 is LGHDT and CDR2 YNNKEL (reference sequence). The CDR3 loop reads CASSTLGSQQFF. In nucleotides, the CDR3 is TGTGCCAGCAGCACCCTGGGATCTCAGCAGTTCTTC.

CDR3 in DNA: TGTGCCAGCAGCTTAGATCTCGTTTCACCCCTCCACTTT. It translates to CASSLDLVSPLHF. V and J are TRBV11-2 and TRBJ1-6; D is unclear. Deletions cut 0 bases from V and 9 bases from J, with 6 bases between. The germline CDR1 and CDR2 sequences are SGHAT and FQNNGV. This CDR3 is built from 13 residues.

The chain joins TRBV11-2 to TRBJ1-4, with D perhaps matching TRBD1 (6 bases). CDR3 length equals 14 residues. CDR1 is SGHAT and CDR2 is FQNNGV in the germline V gene. Trimming removed 5 bases at V and 8 bases at J, with 15 bases between. The CDR3 DNA is TGTGCCAGCAGCAGGGACATCTCGTCGGAAAAACTGTTTTTT. This sequence encodes CASSRDISSEKLFF. The full variable domain, its missing parts supplied by reference TRBV11-2 and TRBJ1-4, is EAGVAQSPRYKIIEKRQSVAFWCNPISGHATLYWYQQILGQGPKLLIQFQNNGVVDDSQLPKDRFSAERLKGVDSTLKIQPAKLEDSAVYLCASSRDISSEKLFFGSGTQLSVL.

The chain recombines TRBV20-1 with TRBJ2-1, with unresolved D. The CDR3 length is 11 residues. Germline loops: CDR1 DFQATT, CDR2 SNEGSKA (reference sequence). Trimming pared 1 base from V and 5 bases from J, leaving 3 bases between. CDR3 sequence reads: CSARADNEQFF. The CDR3 DNA follows: TGCAGTGCTAGAGCGGACAATGAGCAGTTCTTC.

A single count supports this clone. The chain joins TRBV12-3 or TRBV12-4 to TRBJ1-1, with a tentative D call TRBD1 (6 bases). CDR3 size: 13 residues. V dropped 3 bases and J dropped 5 bases, with 10 bases sitting between them. The CDR3 spells CASSFERGTEAFF. CDR3 DNA: TGTGCCAGCAGTTTTGAGAGGGGGACTGAAGCTTTCTTT.

The chain combines TRBV2 with TRBJ2-1; 9 nucleotides align to TRBD2. The germline CDR1 and CDR2 sequences are SNHLY and FYNNEI. Trimming cost V 5 bases and J 9 bases; bases outside gene matches: 14. CDR3 length: 16 amino acids. The CDR3 DNA is TGTGCCAGCAGTCGAGATGAGGAGCGGGGGGCCAGTGAGCAGTTCTTC. Translation gives CASSRDEERGASEQFF.

This clone came up many times. This sequence joins TRBV20-1 and TRBJ2-1; D is unresolved. CDR3 length: 10 residues. Trimming cost V 6 bases and J 7 bases, with 7 bases left between them. Germline CDR1 and CDR2: DFQATT and SNEGSKA (reference sequence). The CDR3 is CSAQENEQFF. Written as DNA, the CDR3 is TGCAGTGCGCAGGAGAATGAGCAGTTCTTC.

The chain recombines TRBV5-1 with TRBJ2-2; the D gene is possibly TRBD1 (5 bases). Trimming took 3 bases from V and 0 from J, leaving 6 bases between them. Germline lookup yields CDR1 SGHRS and CDR2 YFSETQ. This CDR3 comprises 14 residues. The CDR3 sequence: CASSSTANTGELFF. CDR3 in DNA: TGCGCCAGCAGCTCGACAGCGAACACCGGGGAGCTGTTTTTT.

J is TRBJ1-2 and V is TRBV23-1, with 7 bases fitting TRBD1. TRBV23-1 is an ORF for which the function is uncertain. V dropped 8 bases and J dropped 6; count of bases not matched to a gene: 27. The CDR3 contains 19 residues. The chain's CDR3 is CASFDREADKSREGDGYTF. CDR3 nucleotides: TGCGCCAGCTTTGACAGGGAGGCCGATAAAAGCCGAGAAGGCGATGGCTACACCTTC.

This chain uses TRBV6-5 with TRBJ2-3; TRBD2 might be the D (6 bases). Trimming pared 6 bases from V and 3 bases from J, leaving 16 bases between. Germline lookup yields CDR1 MNHEY and CDR2 SVGAGI. The length of the CDR3 is 15 residues. The CDR3 DNA reads as TGTGCCAGCAGCCGGACCTTTGCGGGGACAGATACGCAGTATTTT. Translated, it gives CASSRTFAGTDTQYF.

This clone was seen just once. The chain is built from TRBV5-1 and TRBJ1-3; possibly TRBD1 for D (6 bases). V was trimmed by 4 bases and J by 3 bases, leaving 17 bases between them. In germline, CDR1 is SGHRS, CDR2 YFSETQ. There are 16 residues in the CDR3. This chain's CDR3 is CASSPGHSRGGNTIYF. The CDR3 DNA reads as TGCGCCAGCAGCCCGGGACATTCGAGGGGTGGAAACACCATATATTTT. The complete variable domain, with remaining parts taken from reference TRBV5-1 and TRBJ1-3, reads KAGVTQTPRYLIKTRGQQVTLSCSPISGHRSVSWYQQTPGQGLQFLFEYFSETQRNKGNFPGRFSGRQFSNSRSEMNVSTLELGDSALYLCASSPGHSRGGNTIYFGEGSWLTVV.

The chain's CDR3 is CASSPDRLGEQFF. CDR3 coding DNA: TGTGCCAGCAGTCCGGACCGGCTCGGTGAGCAGTTCTTC. The gene calls are TRBV5-4 and TRBJ2-1; no clear D gene. Germline V gives CDR1 SGHNT, CDR2 YYREEE (reference sequence). There are 13 residues in the CDR3. V gave up 5 bases and J gave up 9 bases, with 15 bases separating them.

J is TRBJ1-6 and V is TRBV7-2, with D uncertain. The CDR3 length is 13 residues. Germline V gives CDR1 SGHTA, CDR2 FQGNSA. Trimming removed 4 bases from V and 9 bases from J, with 10 bases in between. This chain's CDR3 is CASSSISGSPLHF. The CDR3 DNA is TGTGCCAGCAGCTCAATTTCCGGTTCACCCCTCCACTTT.

The genes are TRBV5-1 and TRBJ1-2; D is possibly TRBD1 (6 bases). Per germline, CDR1 SGHRS and CDR2 YFSETQ. V shed 7 bases and J shed 5 bases, with 18 bases lying between them. The CDR3 spans 14 residues. This CDR3 reads CASGGPGEGYGYTF. CDR3 nucleotides: TGCGCCAGCGGTGGGCCAGGGGAAGGGTATGGCTACACCTTC. Based on the CDR3 plus reference TRBV5-1 and TRBJ1-2, the full variable domain is KAGVTQTPRYLIKTRGQQVTLSCSPISGHRSVSWYQQTPGQGLQFLFEYFSETQRNKGNFPGRFSGRQFSNSRSEMNVSTLELGDSALYLCASGGPGEGYGYTFGSGTRLTVV.

This sequence joins TRBV7-8 and TRBJ1-4; no reliable D call. In germline, CDR1 is SGHVS, CDR2 FQNEAQ. The germline V and J ends were trimmed by 4 bases and 4 bases, with 10 bases remaining between them. The CDR3 is 14 residues long. CDR3 sequence: CASSSDAYNEKLFF. DNA of the CDR3: TGTGCCAGCAGCTCCGACGCCTATAATGAAAAACTGTTTTTT.

This clone was seen a handful of times. V gene TRBV10-1 combines with J gene TRBJ2-7; possible D gene TRBD1, 6 bases. Germline CDR1 is WNHNN and CDR2 is SYGVQD (reference sequence). This CDR3 comprises 15 residues. The V end lost 0 bases, the J end lost 2 bases, and 11 bases lay between the germline ends. CDR3 sequence: CASSESTRGTYEQYF. In nucleotides, the CDR3 is TGCGCCAGCAGTGAGTCGACGAGGGGGACCTACGAGCAGTACTTC.

This clone was observed a single time. The genes are TRBV18 and TRBJ2-1; 8 bases fit TRBD1. The germline gives CDR1 KGHSH, CDR2 LQKENI. Trimming took 5 bases from V and 5 from J; bases not matched to a gene: 8. This CDR3 region has 15 residues. The CDR3 DNA reads as TGTGCCAGCTCAAACTCCGGGACAGGAGACAATGAGCAGTTCTTC. Amino acids: CASSNSGTGDNEQFF.

This clone was seen repeatedly, ten times or more. This same CDR3 is encoded by further DNA sequences in the sample. The chain carries TRBV19 and TRBJ2-5, with D perhaps matching TRBD1 (7 bases). The V gene's germline CDR1 is LNHDA and CDR2 SQIVND (reference sequence). The ends were cut back, 9 bases at V and 5 bases at J, with 16 bases in the middle. The length of the CDR3 is 13 residues. As DNA, the CDR3 is TGTGCCAGCGGTGGGGCAGGGGGGGAGACCCAGTACTTC. This encodes CASGGAGGETQYF. The full variable domain, completed using reference TRBV19 and TRBJ2-5, is DGGITQSPKYLFRKEGQNVTLSCEQNLNHDAMYWYRQDPGQGLRLIYYSQIVNDFQKGDIAEGYSVSREKKESFPLTVTSAQKNPTAFYLCASGGAGGETQYFGPGTRLLVL.

The rearrangement joins TRBV4-1 to TRBJ1-2; D is undetermined. The V gene lost 4 bases and the J gene lost 2 bases, with 14 bases spanning the gap. Germline CDR1 reads MGHRA; CDR2 reads YSYEKL. The CDR3 is made up of 15 amino acids. Here the CDR3 reads CASSPIGDGNYGYTF. In DNA, the CDR3 is TGCGCCAGCAGCCCCATCGGCGACGGGAACTATGGCTACACCTTC.